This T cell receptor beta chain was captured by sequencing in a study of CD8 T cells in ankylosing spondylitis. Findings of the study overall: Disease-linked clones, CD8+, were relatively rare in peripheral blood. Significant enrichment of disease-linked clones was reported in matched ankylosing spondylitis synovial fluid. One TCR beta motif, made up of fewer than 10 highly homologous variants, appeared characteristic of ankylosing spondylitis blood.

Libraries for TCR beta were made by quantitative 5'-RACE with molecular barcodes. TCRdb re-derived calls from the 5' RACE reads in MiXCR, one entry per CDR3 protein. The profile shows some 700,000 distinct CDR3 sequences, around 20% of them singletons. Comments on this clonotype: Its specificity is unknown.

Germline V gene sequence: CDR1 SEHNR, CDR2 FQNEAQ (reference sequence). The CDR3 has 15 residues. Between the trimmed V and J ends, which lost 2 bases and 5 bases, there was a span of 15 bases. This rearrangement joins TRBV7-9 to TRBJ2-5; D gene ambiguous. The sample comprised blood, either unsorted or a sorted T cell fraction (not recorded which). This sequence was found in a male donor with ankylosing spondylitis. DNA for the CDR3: TGTGCCAGCAGCTTAAGACCGAAACCGACGGAGACCCAGTACTTC. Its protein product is CASSLRPKPTETQYF.